The present TCR beta chain was sequenced within a study of human T cells and chemical hapten exposure. Across the whole study: Patches with 0.01% DPC went on the upper back, and the tests were read at 6 days.

In germline, CDR1 is MGHRA, CDR2 YSYEKL. The CDR3 loop spans 15 amino acids. V was shortened by 1 base and J by 0 bases, with 8 bases between the two germline ends. TCRdb reprocessed the RACE reads with MiXCR, giving one entry per CDR3 protein. The data hold fewer than 200,000 distinct CDR3 sequences, with around 30% observed a single time. This sample's time point: patch test 3, about 24 weeks after DPC sensitization. Indicated treatment: therapeutic diphenylcyclopropenone sensitization with weekly scalp DPC. The rearrangement links TRBV4-1 to TRBJ2-3; D gene ambiguous. The source of this sequence is a woman in her late teens or twenties with alopecia areata. Some clones in this sample may be carry-over from other donors' samples. Material: whole blood, obtained in connection with sensitization to the hapten diphenylcyclopropenone (DPC). CDR3 nucleotides: TGCGCCAGCAGCCAAGGGCTCCTCAGCACAGATACGCAGTATTTT. Amino acid sequence: CASSQGLLSTDTQYF.